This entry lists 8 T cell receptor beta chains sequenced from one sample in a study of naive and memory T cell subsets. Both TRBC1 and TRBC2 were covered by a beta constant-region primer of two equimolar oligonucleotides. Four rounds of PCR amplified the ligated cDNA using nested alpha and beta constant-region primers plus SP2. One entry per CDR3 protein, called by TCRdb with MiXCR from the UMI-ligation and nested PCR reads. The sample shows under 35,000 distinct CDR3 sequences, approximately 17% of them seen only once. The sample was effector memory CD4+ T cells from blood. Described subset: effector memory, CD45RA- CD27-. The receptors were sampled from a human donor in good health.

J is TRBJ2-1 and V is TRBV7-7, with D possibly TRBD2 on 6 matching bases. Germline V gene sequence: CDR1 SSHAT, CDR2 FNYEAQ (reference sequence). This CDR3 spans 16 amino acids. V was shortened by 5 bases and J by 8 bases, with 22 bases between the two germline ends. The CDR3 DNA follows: TGTGCCAGCAGCCCACGGCCAGGGAGGCGGGACGATGAGCAGTTCTTC. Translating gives CASSPRPGRRDDEQFF.

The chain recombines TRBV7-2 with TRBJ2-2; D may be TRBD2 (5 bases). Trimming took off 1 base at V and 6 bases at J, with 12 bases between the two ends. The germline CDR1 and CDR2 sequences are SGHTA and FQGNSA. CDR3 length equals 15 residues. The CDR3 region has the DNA TGTGCCAGCAGCTTAGTAGGGCTAGCTTCCGGGGAGCTGTTTTTT. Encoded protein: CASSLVGLASGELFF.

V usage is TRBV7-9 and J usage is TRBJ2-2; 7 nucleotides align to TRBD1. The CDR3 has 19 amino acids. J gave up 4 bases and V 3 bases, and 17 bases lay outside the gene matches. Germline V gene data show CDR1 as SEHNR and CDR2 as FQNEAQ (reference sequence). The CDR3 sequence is CASSFDLSWRGDSTGELFF. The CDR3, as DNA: TGTGCCAGCAGCTTCGACTTGTCGTGGCGAGGGGACAGCACCGGGGAGCTGTTTTTT.

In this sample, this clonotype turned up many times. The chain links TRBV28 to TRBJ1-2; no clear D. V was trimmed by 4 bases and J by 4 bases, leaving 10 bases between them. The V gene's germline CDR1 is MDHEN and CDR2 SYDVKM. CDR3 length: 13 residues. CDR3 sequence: CASSSGILYGYTF. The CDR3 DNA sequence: TGTGCCAGCAGTTCTGGGATACTCTATGGCTACACCTTC.

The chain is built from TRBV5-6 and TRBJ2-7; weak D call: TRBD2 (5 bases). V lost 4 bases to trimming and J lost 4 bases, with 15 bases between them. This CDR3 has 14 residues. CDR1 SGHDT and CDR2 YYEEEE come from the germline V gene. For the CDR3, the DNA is TGTGCCAGCAGCCAAGGGCGGGTCCGATACGAGCAGTACTTC. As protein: CASSQGRVRYEQYF.

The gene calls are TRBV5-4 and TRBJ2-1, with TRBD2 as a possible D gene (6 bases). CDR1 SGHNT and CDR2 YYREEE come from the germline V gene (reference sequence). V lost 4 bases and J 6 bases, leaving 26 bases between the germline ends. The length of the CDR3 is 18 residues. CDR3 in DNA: TGTGCCAGCAGCCCGCGAGGAGGGACCCCTGCCCTCTCCAATGAGCAGTTCTTC. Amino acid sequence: CASSPRGGTPALSNEQFF.

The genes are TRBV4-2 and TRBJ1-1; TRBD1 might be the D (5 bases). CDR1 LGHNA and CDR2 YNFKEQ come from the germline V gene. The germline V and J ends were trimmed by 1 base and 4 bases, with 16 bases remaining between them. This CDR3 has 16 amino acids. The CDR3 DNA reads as TGTGCCAGCAGCCAAGTTGGGTTCCAGGGACCCACTGAAGCTTTCTTT. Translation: CASSQVGFQGPTEAFF.

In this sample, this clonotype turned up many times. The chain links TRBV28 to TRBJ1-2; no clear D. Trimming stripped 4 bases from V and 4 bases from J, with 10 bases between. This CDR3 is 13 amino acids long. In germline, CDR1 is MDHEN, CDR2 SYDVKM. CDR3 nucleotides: TGTGCCAGCAGTTCCACACAGCTCTATGGCTACACCTTC. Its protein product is CASSSTQLYGYTF.